These T cell receptor beta chains were read from a single sample in a study of CD4 T cells in relation to SARS-CoV-2 and coronaviruses. Some clones are missing from TCRdb's copy, which holds only in-frame ones; the method was immunoSEQ multiplex PCR. The repertoire holds just under 20,000 clones, with 74% as singletons. The antigens these receptors bind are not known. Input material: CD4+ T cells from PBMCs, cultured in vitro. Source of these receptors: a human donor in good health. CDR3s include the opening cysteine and the closing phenylalanine or tryptophan. The D gene is left open where the match is weak. Clone size is shown for a subset of rows, as once, few, many or a class of expanded clone.

clone_size d_call j_call v_call cdr3_aa cdr3_nt
. TRBD1 TRBJ2-1 TRBV13 CASSRATRQGSSYNEQFF TGTGCCAGCAGCCGCGCTACAAGACAGGGGAGCTCCTACAATGAGCAGTTCTTC
. . TRBJ2-2 TRBV6-4 CASSRRDPYTGELFF TGTGCCAGCTCCCGGCGGGACCCTTACACCGGGGAGCTGTTTTTT
. TRBD1 TRBJ2-1 TRBV14 CASSQRQGVYNEQFF TGTGCCAGCAGCCAGCGACAGGGGGTCTACAATGAGCAGTTCTTC
few . TRBJ1-2 TRBV18 CASSPGEVGYTF TGTGCCAGCTCACCAGGGGAGGTTGGCTACACCTTC
. . TRBJ1-3 TRBV7-2 CASSAQPSSGNTIYF TGTGCCAGCAGCGCTCAGCCAAGCTCTGGAAACACCATATATTTT
few . TRBJ1-5 TRBV27 CASSFTKGQPQHF TGTGCCAGCAGTTTCACAAAAGGACAGCCCCAGCATTTT
few TRBD1 TRBJ1-2 TRBV18 CASSTGQGYGYTF TGTGCCAGCTCAACCGGACAGGGCTATGGCTACACCTTC
. TRBD1 TRBJ2-1 TRBV6-5 CASSYSRDRGDEQFF TGTGCCAGCAGTTACTCCCGGGACAGGGGAGATGAGCAGTTCTTC
few . TRBJ2-1 TRBV6-5 CASRVAINNEQFF TGTGCCAGCCGGGTAGCCATAAACAATGAGCAGTTCTTC
few . TRBJ2-2 TRBV7-3 CASSLTGGLAGELFF TGTGCCAGCAGCTTAACCGGGGGCTTGGCCGGGGAGCTGTTTTTT
few . TRBJ1-6 TRBV11-2 CASSLADNSPLHF TGTGCCAGCAGCTTAGCGGATAATTCACCCCTCCACTTT
once TRBD2 TRBJ2-2 TRBV29-1 CSASGTSGGNTGELFF TGCAGCGCCTCCGGGACTAGCGGGGGGAACACCGGGGAGCTGTTTTTT
. . TRBJ1-6 TRBV4-2 CASSQDEGTPLHF TGTGCCAGCAGCCAAGATGAGGGTACACCCCTCCACTTT
. . TRBJ1-1 TRBV29-1 CSAPGQVNTEAFF TGCAGCGCCCCCGGGCAGGTGAACACTGAAGCTTTCTTT
. . TRBJ1-2 TRBV3-1/TRBV3-2 CASSQGGSGFYGYTF TGTGCCAGCAGCCAAGGAGGGTCGGGCTTCTATGGCTACACCTTC
. TRBD1 TRBJ2-2 TRBV7-2 CASSVDGTGYTGELFF TGTGCCAGCAGCGTTGACGGGACAGGGTACACCGGGGAGCTGTTTTTT
few . TRBJ2-1 TRBV10-1 CASSVGSEQFF TGCGCCAGCAGTGTCGGCTCCGAGCAGTTCTTC
few TRBD1 TRBJ1-2 TRBV10-2 CASSRTGHYGYTF TGCGCCAGCAGTCGGACAGGGCACTATGGCTACACCTTC
. . TRBJ2-2 TRBV5-1 CASRTGNTGELFF TGCGCCAGCAGGACAGGGAACACCGGGGAGCTGTTTTTT
. TRBD2 TRBJ2-5 TRBV5-1 CASSLVAGRQETQYF TGCGCCAGCAGCTTGGTAGCGGGGAGACAAGAGACCCAGTACTTC
. . TRBJ2-7 TRBV6-5 CASSYSRHRYEQYF TGTGCCAGCAGTTACTCGAGGCACAGGTACGAGCAGTACTTC
once . TRBJ2-7 TRBV3-1/TRBV3-2 CASSQTGSSYEQYF TGTGCCAGCAGCCAGACAGGAAGCTCCTACGAGCAGTACTTC
. . TRBJ2-7 TRBV6-5 CASSRGNPYEQYF TGTGCCAGCAGTCGCGGGAACCCCTACGAGCAGTACTTC
. . TRBJ1-4 TRBV7-7 CASSPDGMTNEKLFF TGTGCCAGCAGCCCCGACGGAATGACTAATGAAAAACTGTTTTTT
. . TRBJ1-1 TRBV4-1 CASSQTTVGNTEAFF TGCGCCAGCAGCCAAACGACAGTAGGGAACACTGAAGCTTTCTTT
. . TRBJ1-1 TRBV5-5 CASSATVNTEAFF TGTGCCAGCAGCGCGACAGTGAACACTGAAGCTTTCTTT
. . TRBJ1-2 TRBV21-1 CASSQQGIYGYTF TGTGCCAGCAGCCAGCAGGGGATCTATGGCTACACCTTC
. . TRBJ1-2 TRBV6-5 CASSSDGNYGYTF TGTGCCAGCAGTTCAGACGGGAACTATGGCTACACCTTC
. . TRBJ2-5 TRBV9 CASSVDSTGETQYF TGTGCCAGCAGCGTAGATTCTACGGGAGAGACCCAGTACTTC
few . TRBJ1-3 TRBV2 CASSQNFGGALGDTIYF TGTGCCAGCAGCCAGAATTTTGGGGGGGCACTTGGTGACACCATATATTTT
. . TRBJ2-5 TRBV19 CASSPTRQGGRETQYF TGTGCCAGTAGTCCAACACGCCAGGGGGGACGGGAGACCCAGTACTTC
. . TRBJ2-3 TRBV19 CASSKGYTGDTQYF TGTGCCAGTAGTAAGGGATACACTGGGGATACGCAGTATTTT
once . TRBJ1-2 TRBV19 CASSIPGAIGYTF TGTGCCAGTAGTATACCGGGGGCCATTGGCTACACCTTC
. TRBD2 TRBJ2-3 TRBV18 CASSPLPGSGSNPDTQYF TGTGCCAGCTCACCACTCCCAGGGAGCGGGAGTAACCCAGATACGCAGTATTTT
. . TRBJ1-1 TRBV9 CASSVGTQNTEAFF TGTGCCAGCAGCGTAGGGACCCAGAACACTGAAGCTTTCTTT
. . TRBJ2-7 TRBV3-1/TRBV3-2 CASSQVPTTYYEQYF TGTGCCAGCAGCCAAGTGCCGACTACCTACTACGAGCAGTACTTC
. . TRBJ1-1 TRBV7-9 CASSLALGSNTEAFF TGTGCCAGCAGCTTAGCCCTGGGTTCGAACACTGAAGCTTTCTTT
. . TRBJ1-6 TRBV14 CASSQGFYNSPLHF TGTGCCAGCAGCCAAGGGTTTTATAATTCACCCCTCCACTTT
. . TRBJ2-3 TRBV12-3/TRBV12-4 CASSLWVATQYF TGTGCCAGCAGTTTATGGGTTGCTACGCAGTATTTT